A selection of T cell receptor beta chains follows, all from one sample in a study of CD8 T cells in Susac syndrome. TCRdb ran MiXCR on the immunoSEQ multiplex PCR reads and lists one entry per CDR3 protein. Among around 170,000 distinct CDR3 sequences, 95% were seen once, and the ten largest hold approximately 0.098%. The sample was CD4+ T cells from PBMCs. All receptors come from a human donor with Susac syndrome. Both conserved end residues are part of each CDR3. D genes are given only for firm matches. Some rows have no size entry. The others give once, few or many, or a class for an expanded clone.

d_gene: -
abundance: once
j_gene: TRBJ1-4
v_gene: TRBV7-9
CDR3aa: CASSFIAGNEKLFF
CDR3nt: TGTGCCAGCAGCTTCATTGCAGGGAATGAAAAACTGTTTTTT

d_gene: -
abundance: -
j_gene: TRBJ1-1
v_gene: TRBV4-1
CDR3aa: CASSRHGPTEAFF
CDR3nt: TGCGCCAGCAGCCGTCACGGCCCCACTGAAGCTTTCTTT

d_gene: TRBD2
abundance: -
j_gene: TRBJ2-2
v_gene: TRBV7-2
CDR3aa: CASSLVGGGRTGELFF
CDR3nt: TGTGCCAGCAGCTTAGTAGGCGGGGGGCGAACCGGGGAGCTGTTTTTT

d_gene: -
abundance: -
j_gene: TRBJ2-5
v_gene: TRBV7-9
CDR3aa: CASSIPGEQETQYF
CDR3nt: TGTGCCAGCAGCATTCCAGGTGAACAAGAGACCCAGTACTTC

d_gene: -
abundance: -
j_gene: TRBJ2-7
v_gene: TRBV15
CDR3aa: CATSGGLPYEQYF
CDR3nt: TGTGCCACCAGCGGGGGCTTACCCTACGAGCAGTACTTC

d_gene: -
abundance: -
j_gene: TRBJ2-5
v_gene: TRBV18
CDR3aa: CASSDRGPQETQYF
CDR3nt: TGTGCCAGCTCAGATCGGGGGCCCCAAGAGACCCAGTACTTC

d_gene: -
abundance: -
j_gene: TRBJ1-2
v_gene: TRBV6-6
CDR3aa: CASRAGTPHGYTF
CDR3nt: TGTGCCAGCAGAGCCGGGACCCCTCATGGCTACACCTTC

d_gene: -
abundance: -
j_gene: TRBJ2-7
v_gene: TRBV20-1
CDR3aa: CSASSDRTPGYEQYF
CDR3nt: TGCAGTGCTAGCTCCGACAGGACCCCGGGCTACGAGCAGTACTTC

d_gene: TRBD1
abundance: -
j_gene: TRBJ2-7
v_gene: TRBV20-1
CDR3aa: CSARDPPGTGIYEQYF
CDR3nt: TGCAGTGCTAGAGACCCTCCCGGGACAGGGATCTACGAGCAGTACTTC

d_gene: -
abundance: -
j_gene: TRBJ2-5
v_gene: TRBV24-1
CDR3aa: CATSWGETQYF
CDR3nt: TGTGCCACCAGCTGGGGAGAGACCCAGTACTTC

d_gene: -
abundance: -
j_gene: TRBJ1-1
v_gene: TRBV7-9
CDR3aa: CASSRTETEAFF
CDR3nt: TGTGCCAGCAGCCGGACAGAGACGGAAGCTTTCTTT

d_gene: -
abundance: -
j_gene: TRBJ1-2
v_gene: TRBV27
CDR3aa: CASRRGSVRYGYTF
CDR3nt: TGTGCCAGCAGAAGGGGGTCGGTACGCTATGGCTACACCTTC

d_gene: TRBD1
abundance: -
j_gene: TRBJ2-3
v_gene: TRBV12-3/TRBV12-4
CDR3aa: CASRWTGAPQQDTQYF
CDR3nt: TGTGCCAGCAGGTGGACAGGGGCCCCCCAGCAGGATACGCAGTATTTT

d_gene: -
abundance: -
j_gene: TRBJ1-4
v_gene: TRBV4-3
CDR3aa: CASSQDAFAEKLFF
CDR3nt: TGCGCCAGCAGCCAAGATGCATTCGCTGAAAAACTGTTTTTT

d_gene: -
abundance: -
j_gene: TRBJ2-2
v_gene: TRBV30
CDR3aa: CAWGGHGELFF
CDR3nt: TGTGCCTGGGGTGGCCACGGGGAGCTGTTTTTT

d_gene: -
abundance: -
j_gene: TRBJ2-4
v_gene: TRBV29-1
CDR3aa: CSVELGSKNIQYF
CDR3nt: TGCAGCGTCGAGCTGGGTTCCAAAAACATTCAGTACTTC

d_gene: -
abundance: -
j_gene: TRBJ1-2
v_gene: TRBV9
CDR3aa: CASSPTPGPVGGYTF
CDR3nt: TGTGCCAGCAGCCCAACTCCCGGGCCCGTGGGCGGCTACACCTTC

d_gene: TRBD1
abundance: -
j_gene: TRBJ2-7
v_gene: TRBV18
CDR3aa: CASLPGTGTYEQYF
CDR3nt: TGTGCCAGCTTACCCGGGACAGGGACCTACGAGCAGTACTTC

d_gene: TRBD2
abundance: once
j_gene: TRBJ2-5
v_gene: TRBV29-1
CDR3aa: CSVHSSGVETQYF
CDR3nt: TGCAGCGTTCATTCGAGCGGGGTTGAGACCCAGTACTTC

d_gene: -
abundance: -
j_gene: TRBJ2-3
v_gene: TRBV7-9
CDR3aa: CASSLLATWGTDTQYF
CDR3nt: TGTGCCAGCAGCTTACTAGCGACATGGGGCACAGATACGCAGTATTTT

d_gene: -
abundance: -
j_gene: TRBJ1-6
v_gene: TRBV2
CDR3aa: CASKSRVLHSPLHF
CDR3nt: TGTGCCAGCAAGTCCCGGGTACTCCATTCACCCCTCCACTTT

d_gene: TRBD1
abundance: -
j_gene: TRBJ2-7
v_gene: TRBV20-1
CDR3aa: CSALLSGGEQYF
CDR3nt: TGCAGTGCCTTATTATCAGGGGGCGAGCAGTACTTC